This is a list of T cell receptor beta chains from one sample in a study of T cells after posttransplantation cyclophosphamide. Clones were sequenced by immunoSEQ multiplex PCR, and TCRdb holds only the in-frame ones, with some missing. The sample was found to contain a few thousand clones, and every one recurs. The input for sequencing was PBMCs, taken 30 days after allogeneic stem cell transplant with posttransplant cyclophosphamide. These receptors were collected from a female patient in her sixties who received an allogeneic stem cell transplant from an unrelated donor, was CMV-positive, and had acute GVHD only. A share of the T cells may be of graft donor origin. Each CDR3 is given with its conserved first and last residue. Each record gives: clone size, D gene, J gene, V gene, CDR3 DNA, CDR3 protein. The D gene is left open where the match is weak. Clone sizes are shown as once, few, many, or a class for an expanded clone.

clone size: medium-sized
D gene: -
J gene: TRBJ1-1
V gene: TRBV30
CDR3 DNA: TGTGCCTGGAGTGTAACTCGATCCTGGAACACTGAAGCTTTCTTT
CDR3 protein: CAWSVTRSWNTEAFF

clone size: many
D gene: -
J gene: TRBJ2-7
V gene: TRBV15
CDR3 DNA: TGTGCCACCAGCAGGAATTTGGCGGGCTACGAGCAGTACTTC
CDR3 protein: CATSRNLAGYEQYF

clone size: many
D gene: -
J gene: TRBJ2-3
V gene: TRBV6-2/TRBV6-3
CDR3 DNA: TGTGCCAGCAGTTATCGGTATATAGATACGCAGTATTTT
CDR3 protein: CASSYRYIDTQYF

clone size: large
D gene: -
J gene: TRBJ2-1
V gene: TRBV27
CDR3 DNA: TGTGCCAGCAGTCTTTCGCCGAGGACAGACAATGAGCAGTTCTTC
CDR3 protein: CASSLSPRTDNEQFF

clone size: many
D gene: TRBD2
J gene: TRBJ2-7
V gene: TRBV7-8
CDR3 DNA: TGTGCCAGCAGCCCACCCGGCGGGAGGGTAGGCGAGCAGTACTTC
CDR3 protein: CASSPPGGRVGEQYF

clone size: many
D gene: -
J gene: TRBJ2-2
V gene: TRBV6-2/TRBV6-3
CDR3 DNA: TGTGCCAGCAGTTACTCGTTCGGTTACACCGGGGAGCTGTTTTTT
CDR3 protein: CASSYSFGYTGELFF

clone size: many
D gene: TRBD1
J gene: TRBJ1-2
V gene: TRBV5-1
CDR3 DNA: TGCGCCAGCAGCCTGACAGGGATATTACTTGGCTACACCTTC
CDR3 protein: CASSLTGILLGYTF

clone size: many
D gene: -
J gene: TRBJ1-5
V gene: TRBV27
CDR3 DNA: TGTGCCAGCAGCAAAGGCAGGGGACGCAATCAGCCCCAGCATTTT
CDR3 protein: CASSKGRGRNQPQHF

clone size: medium-sized
D gene: -
J gene: TRBJ2-7
V gene: TRBV15
CDR3 DNA: TGTGCCACCAGCAGAGAGGGCAGGGAGCAGTACTTC
CDR3 protein: CATSREGREQYF

clone size: many
D gene: -
J gene: TRBJ1-5
V gene: TRBV28
CDR3 DNA: TGTGCCAGCAGTACTTCAGGGGGCAATCAGCCCCAGCATTTT
CDR3 protein: CASSTSGGNQPQHF

clone size: large
D gene: -
J gene: TRBJ2-7
V gene: TRBV2
CDR3 DNA: TGTGCCAGCAGCGACAGAAGCGAGCAGTACTTC
CDR3 protein: CASSDRSEQYF

clone size: many
D gene: -
J gene: TRBJ2-7
V gene: TRBV6-1
CDR3 DNA: TGTGCCAGCAGTGCTCGGGACACCTCCTACGAGCAGTACTTC
CDR3 protein: CASSARDTSYEQYF

clone size: medium-sized
D gene: -
J gene: TRBJ1-5
V gene: TRBV5-6
CDR3 DNA: TGTGCCAGCAGCTTGGGTGTCTCCAGGGCTCAGCCCCAGCATTTT
CDR3 protein: CASSLGVSRAQPQHF

clone size: many
D gene: TRBD1
J gene: TRBJ2-5
V gene: TRBV12-3/TRBV12-4
CDR3 DNA: TGTGCCAGCAGCCCGGACAGGGGGCTTGGAGAGACCCAGTACTTC
CDR3 protein: CASSPDRGLGETQYF

clone size: many
D gene: -
J gene: TRBJ2-5
V gene: TRBV18
CDR3 DNA: TGTGCCAGCTCACCCGGGGATCTGGAGACCCAGTACTTC
CDR3 protein: CASSPGDLETQYF

clone size: many
D gene: -
J gene: TRBJ1-5
V gene: TRBV12-3/TRBV12-4
CDR3 DNA: TGTGCCAGCAGCTACAGGGATAGCAATCAGCCCCAGCATTTT
CDR3 protein: CASSYRDSNQPQHF

clone size: medium-sized
D gene: -
J gene: TRBJ2-5
V gene: TRBV10-3
CDR3 DNA: TGTGCCATCAGTGATTTCTCGGGGTGGGAGACCCAGTACTTC
CDR3 protein: CAISDFSGWETQYF

clone size: many
D gene: TRBD1
J gene: TRBJ1-4
V gene: TRBV30
CDR3 DNA: TGTGCCTGGAGTGCGGGACAGGGGCGGGGAAAACTGTTTTTT
CDR3 protein: CAWSAGQGRGKLFF

clone size: many
D gene: TRBD1
J gene: TRBJ1-1
V gene: TRBV2
CDR3 DNA: TGTGCCAGCAGCTCGACAGGGGGAAACACTGAAGCTTTCTTT
CDR3 protein: CASSSTGGNTEAFF

clone size: many
D gene: TRBD2
J gene: TRBJ2-7
V gene: TRBV6-2/TRBV6-3
CDR3 DNA: TGTGCCAGTCAAAAGCGGGAGTTCTACGAGCAGTACTTC
CDR3 protein: CASQKREFYEQYF

clone size: many
D gene: -
J gene: TRBJ1-1
V gene: TRBV7-9
CDR3 DNA: TGTGCCAGCAGCCGGGGGACGAACACTGAAGCTTTCTTT
CDR3 protein: CASSRGTNTEAFF

clone size: many
D gene: -
J gene: TRBJ2-7
V gene: TRBV12-3/TRBV12-4
CDR3 DNA: TGTGCCAGCAGTTTTTATTCGGTGGCCTACGAGCAGTACTTC
CDR3 protein: CASSFYSVAYEQYF

clone size: many
D gene: -
J gene: TRBJ2-1
V gene: TRBV10-3
CDR3 DNA: TGTGCCATCAGTGAAATAAAGGGCGAGCAGTTCTTC
CDR3 protein: CAISEIKGEQFF

clone size: medium-sized
D gene: -
J gene: TRBJ2-7
V gene: TRBV2
CDR3 DNA: TGTGCCAGCAGTGAGGGGCAACCGGGGGTGGGCTACGAGCAGTACTTC
CDR3 protein: CASSEGQPGVGYEQYF

clone size: many
D gene: TRBD1
J gene: TRBJ2-7
V gene: TRBV7-6
CDR3 DNA: TGTGCCAGCAGCCCCGGGACAGGGAGAGAGCAGTACTTC
CDR3 protein: CASSPGTGREQYF

clone size: many
D gene: TRBD2
J gene: TRBJ2-1
V gene: TRBV4-3
CDR3 DNA: TGCGCCAGCAGCCACACACTAGCGGGAGTGTCCTACAATGAGCAGTTCTTC
CDR3 protein: CASSHTLAGVSYNEQFF

clone size: many
D gene: TRBD2
J gene: TRBJ2-3
V gene: TRBV7-6
CDR3 DNA: TGTGCCAGCAGCTTATGGGGGGGAGATACGCAGTATTTT
CDR3 protein: CASSLWGGDTQYF

clone size: many
D gene: -
J gene: TRBJ2-7
V gene: TRBV24-1
CDR3 DNA: TGTGCCACCACCAACCCGGGGGAGCAGTACTTC
CDR3 protein: CATTNPGEQYF

clone size: many
D gene: TRBD2
J gene: TRBJ2-7
V gene: TRBV19
CDR3 DNA: TGTGCCAGTAGCTCCGCGGGGGGGGCTATTTACGAGCAGTACTTC
CDR3 protein: CASSSAGGAIYEQYF